This T cell receptor (beta chain) came from a study of OX40 agonist ivuxolimab in advanced cancers. TCRdb's copy holds only in-frame clones and misses some; the assay was immunoSEQ multiplex PCR. This sample has 70,000 to 80,000 clones, with around 83% found just once. This TCR was sampled from an adult with an advanced solid tumor such as melanoma, head and neck, liver or kidney cancer. The sample here was CD4+ or CD8+ T cells sorted from blood, taken in a trial of the OX40 agonist ivuxolimab.

This CDR3 reads CAISVSGSSTDTQYF. The CDR3, as DNA: TGTGCCATCAGTGTGTCAGGGTCTAGCACAGATACGCAGTATTTT. The chain recombines TRBV10-3 with TRBJ2-3; TRBD1 is a possible D gene (5 bases). Trimming took 4 bases from V and 0 from J, leaving 11 bases between them. Germline values: CDR1 ENHRY, CDR2 SYGVKD. The length of the CDR3 is 15 residues.